This TCR beta chain was sequenced for a study of blood T cell repertoires in COVID-19 (dated by TCRdb to the early 2020s). Regarding the study in general: The collaborator samples originated in the United States, Italy and Spain and spanned the acute and convalescent phases of COVID-19. HLA class I and class II types, where available, came from metadata supplied by the sample provider rather than from assay-based typing. Sample metadata almost always included a de-identified subject ID, COVID-19 status, age in years and sex. The prospective study material was composed of cDNA or gDNA derived from T cells, B-cell-depleted T cells, or PBMCs. The samples were drawn from the first 160 participants of the ongoing ImmuneRACE study and from over a thousand subjects provided by 6 global collaborators. The repertoires were made available in a free public database intended to serve as a resource for research on the immune response to SARS-CoV-2. Deeply sampled blood TCRbeta repertoires from subjects exposed to, actively infected with, or recovered from COVID-19 were included in the dataset.

Whole blood was collected in K2EDTA tubes by collaborating institutions according to the institutions' own protocols. For TCRbeta analysis, collaborators shipped samples as frozen whole blood, isolated PBMCs, or DNA extracted from either of those sample types. The paper's findings and limits, for the study overall: How much clinical and demographic metadata was included differed by source and by participant, and the metadata was provided uncurated.

V drops 0 bases and J drops 0 bases, leaving 14 bases in between. CDR1 and CDR2, looked up from the germline V gene, are MGHRA and YSYEKL. The CDR3 runs 17 amino acids, cysteine and phenylalanine included. The only DNA kept is the CDR3, 51 bases in frame from the first base. TCRbeta CDR3 regions were amplified from genomic DNA using the immunoSEQ Assay, a bias-controlled multiplex PCR. The authors processed their data as follows. Nucleated cell counts per sample were estimated from amplification of reference gene primers within the assay. Sequence reads were collapsed and filtered to measure the absolute abundance of every unique TCRbeta CDR3 rearrangement. For each sample, productive Simpson clonality was calculated as the square root of Simpson's diversity index across productive rearrangements. Drawn from immuneACCESS, this table holds only the in-frame rearrangements with V and J called that TCRdb kept. Clones are partly lost; checked studies trace under half to an unresolved V gene and leave the rest unexplained. D and trimming come from the DNA, and the V and J calls and clone size come from that table. The sample table lists 50,000 to 70,000 clones, about four fifths of them with a count of one. The top ten constitute under 5% of the sample.

Worth noting for this clone: What antigen it recognizes has not been identified. The input lacks base qualities; no much larger clone sits a single base away.

The chain links TRBV4-1 with TRBJ1-1, with a weak D call of TRBD1 (6 bases match). The sample was peripheral blood. The source is a human donor in a cohort sampled during active COVID-19. The DNA sequence is as follows: TGCGCCAGCAGCCAAGAGGGCGGGGGGCGAATGAACACTGAAGCTTTCTTT. Translated, this is CASSQEGGGRMNTEAFF.